This T cell receptor beta chain was found in a study of T-cell reconstitution after alpha-beta-depleted transplantation in children. Study-wide results and caveats: Where alpha-beta T cells came from about two months after transplant was reportedly several hundred expanded graft clones. The main origin of T-cell counts and diversity one year after transplant was newly produced T cells.

The germline V gene encodes CDR1 DFQATT and CDR2 SNEGSKA (reference sequence). The V end was cut by 7 bases, the J end by 4 bases, with 14 bases between. The CDR3 length is 13 residues. Preparing the TCRbeta library involved the use of unique molecular identifiers. TCRdb re-analysed the PCR reads in MiXCR, keeping a single row per CDR3 protein. The sample holds about 580,000 distinct CDR3 sequences, 20% to 30% seen once. A note on this clonotype: Its antigen remains unidentified.

The chain employs TRBV20-1 and TRBJ2-1; D possibly corresponds to TRBD1 (5 bases). The sample was PBMCs, taken before TCRalphabeta/CD19-depleted stem cell transplant. The TCR was taken from a boy in the first two years of life with Wiskott-Aldrich syndrome, due to receive a stem cell transplant. The CDR3 reads CSVGGAIYNEQFF. The CDR3 coding sequence is TGCAGTGTAGGTGGGGCTATTTACAATGAGCAGTTCTTC.